Below, 15 T cell receptor beta chains from the same sample are listed, as sequenced in a study of CD8+CD57+ T cells in acquired aplastic anemia. Genomic DNA was employed as the template in profiling TCR beta VDJ and CDR3. MiXCR was run by TCRdb on the reads, yielding one entry per CDR3 protein. The repertoire consists of about 470,000 distinct CDR3 sequences, with roughly a third occurring once and the leading ten covering less than 0.85%. All sequencing subjects had displayed CD8+CD57+ cell expansion on flow cytometry. The sequencing sample was made of sorted CD4+, CD8+, or CD8+CD57+ T cells (not recorded which) from PBMCs. These receptors came from a human donor with aplastic anemia.

This clonotype occurred many times. The chain uses TRBV10-3 and TRBJ2-7; no definite D call. Trimming removed 7 bases from V and 5 bases from J, with 15 bases in between. Per the germline V gene, CDR1 is ENHRY and CDR2 is SYGVKD. The CDR3 totals 13 residues. The CDR3, as DNA: TGTGCCATCACGGCAGGCAGTGTCGACGAGCAGTACTTC. Its translation: CAITAGSVDEQYF.

As DNA, the CDR3 is TGTGCCAGCACCCCGTTCGGGGGACAGACCCAGTACTTC. The encoded protein is CASTPFGGQTQYF. The chain has TRBV2 and TRBJ2-5; weak D call: TRBD2 (6 bases). V was pared by 7 bases and J by 6 bases, with 15 bases between. The CDR3 has 13 residues. Germline V lookup: CDR1 SNHLY, CDR2 FYNNEI. The whole variable domain, remainder taken from reference TRBV2 and TRBJ2-5, is EPEVTQTPSHQVTQMGQEVILRCVPISNHLYFYWYRQILGQKVEFLVSFYNNEISEKSEIFDDQFSVERPDGSNFTLKIRSTKLEDSAMYFCASTPFGGQTQYFGPGTRLLVL.

In this sample, this clonotype turned up once. V is TRBV7-9 and J is TRBJ1-1; no clear D. Germline V gene lookup returns CDR1 SEHNR and CDR2 FQNEAQ (reference sequence). This CDR3 spans 13 amino acids. With 5 bases removed from V and 3 bases from J, the gap between germline ends came to 10 bases. The CDR3 coding sequence is TGTGCCAGCAGCCCCGCGGTACACACTGAAGCTTTCTTT. Its protein is CASSPAVHTEAFF.

The V and J genes are TRBV20-1 and TRBJ1-1; a possible D gene is TRBD1 (5 bases). Trimming took off 6 bases at V and 4 bases at J, with 18 bases between the two ends. Germline CDR1 and CDR2: DFQATT and SNEGSKA (reference sequence). This CDR3 has 14 amino acids. The CDR3: CSAGTGPVSTEAFF. The CDR3 DNA follows: TGCAGTGCCGGAACAGGCCCTGTTAGCACTGAAGCTTTCTTT.

This chain uses TRBV7-2 with TRBJ2-7; the D call may be TRBD1 or TRBD2 (5 bases each). The CDR3 covers 15 residues. CDR1 is SGHTA and CDR2 is FQGNSA in the germline V gene. Trimming left V 8 bases short and J 0 bases short, with 17 bases between. CDR3 sequence: CASSQDGDRSYEQYF. The DNA of the CDR3 is TGTGCCAGCTCACAGGACGGGGACCGCTCCTACGAGCAGTACTTC.

V gene TRBV29-1 combines with J gene TRBJ2-1; 12 bases fit TRBD2. This CDR3 has 13 residues. The J segment lost 6 bases and the V segment lost 8 bases, leaving 5 bases of the junction unmatched. Germline lookup yields CDR1 SQVTM and CDR2 ANQGSEA. This chain's CDR3 is CSLGLAGVNEQFF. In nucleotides, the CDR3 is TGCAGCTTGGGACTAGCGGGCGTCAATGAGCAGTTCTTC.

This clonotype was counted at least ten times. The rearrangement uses TRBV10-3 and TRBJ2-7; the D is unclear. The V and J ends lost 3 bases and 2 bases respectively, with 11 bases between them. The CDR3 spans 14 residues. Germline CDR1 reads ENHRY; CDR2 reads SYGVKD. The CDR3 nucleotides are TGTGCCATCAGTGACTCACTCCTTACCTACGAGCAGTACTTC. As protein: CAISDSLLTYEQYF.

The table lists this clonotype with a few counts. The chain links TRBV20-1 to TRBJ1-2, with TRBD1 identical over 8 bases. With V trimmed by 6 bases and J by 4 bases, 7 bases remained unmatched. Germline CDR1 reads DFQATT; CDR2 reads SNEGSKA (reference sequence). CDR3 length: 13 amino acids. CDR3 sequence reads: CSATDRGPYGYTF. CDR3 bases: TGCAGTGCCACCGACAGGGGTCCCTATGGCTACACCTTC.

The chain uses TRBV6-4 and TRBJ2-1, with 13 bases lining up with TRBD2. CDR1 and CDR2 (germline): MRHNA, SNTAGT. CDR3 size: 19 residues. V lost 0 bases and J lost 6; bases outside the gene matches: 11. The chain's CDR3 is CASSDSLEGLAGRFNEQFF. The CDR3 region has the DNA TGTGCCAGCAGTGACTCGCTCGAGGGACTAGCGGGGCGTTTCAATGAGCAGTTCTTC.

This clonotype was seen repeatedly, ten times or more. The V call is TRBV4-2, the J call TRBJ1-5, with 8 bases aligning to TRBD1. The CDR3 covers 12 residues. The germline V gene has CDR1 LGHNA and CDR2 YNFKEQ. V dropped 6 bases and J dropped 5; count of bases not matched to a gene: 0. DNA of the CDR3: TGTGCCAGCAGACAGGGGGATCAGCCCCAGCATTTT. Translating gives CASRQGDQPQHF.

The sample holds a few counts of this clonotype. The chain uses TRBV11-2 and TRBJ1-1, with 7 bases fitting TRBD1. Germline trimming cut 3 bases from V and 8 bases from J; bases unmatched to any gene: 6. The length of the CDR3 is 13 residues. Germline CDR1 is SGHAT and CDR2 is FQNNGV. Written as DNA, the CDR3 is TGTGCCAGCAGCTTCGGACAGGACTTCGAAGCTTTCTTT. Amino acids: CASSFGQDFEAFF.

Many counts were recorded for this clonotype. V is TRBV20-1 and J is TRBJ1-2, with D possibly matching TRBD1 (6 bases). Germline CDR1 is DFQATT and CDR2 is SNEGSKA (reference sequence). The CDR3 totals 13 residues. Trimming cost V 3 bases and J 1 base, with 9 bases left between them. This CDR3 is CSARSDSNYGYTF. CDR3 bases: TGCAGTGCTAGGTCGGACAGTAACTATGGCTACACCTTC.

Only a few counts were recorded for this clonotype. A junction end diverges from the germline sequence, so it may reflect a read error. The chain has TRBV10-3 and TRBJ2-7, with 7 bases matching TRBD2. The CDR3 loop spans 14 amino acids. Germline V gives CDR1 ENHRY, CDR2 SYGVKD. The CDR3 region has the DNA TGTGCCAGCAGTTCACCGGGACTATCCTTAGAGCAGTACTTC. Translation gives CASSSPGLSLEQYF.

The gene calls are TRBV10-3 and TRBJ2-5; a weak D match, TRBD2 (5 bases). The germline gives CDR1 ENHRY, CDR2 SYGVKD. The CDR3 covers 13 residues. The ends were cut back, 6 bases at V and 4 bases at J, with 12 bases in the middle. Here the CDR3 reads CAIRHPAVETQYF. CDR3 sequence (DNA): TGTGCCATCAGGCACCCAGCGGTAGAGACCCAGTACTTC.

As concerns this clonotype: At one boundary the junction diverges from the germline segment, which might be a read error. This chain joins TRBV10-1 and TRBJ1-2; TRBD1 might be the D (5 bases). Germline assignment: CDR1 WNHNN and CDR2 SYGVQD (reference sequence). CDR3 length equals 14 residues. CDR3 residues: CASSRGSTKDGYTF. In DNA, the CDR3 is TGTGCCAGCAGTCGGGGCTCAACGAAAGATGGCTACACCTTC.